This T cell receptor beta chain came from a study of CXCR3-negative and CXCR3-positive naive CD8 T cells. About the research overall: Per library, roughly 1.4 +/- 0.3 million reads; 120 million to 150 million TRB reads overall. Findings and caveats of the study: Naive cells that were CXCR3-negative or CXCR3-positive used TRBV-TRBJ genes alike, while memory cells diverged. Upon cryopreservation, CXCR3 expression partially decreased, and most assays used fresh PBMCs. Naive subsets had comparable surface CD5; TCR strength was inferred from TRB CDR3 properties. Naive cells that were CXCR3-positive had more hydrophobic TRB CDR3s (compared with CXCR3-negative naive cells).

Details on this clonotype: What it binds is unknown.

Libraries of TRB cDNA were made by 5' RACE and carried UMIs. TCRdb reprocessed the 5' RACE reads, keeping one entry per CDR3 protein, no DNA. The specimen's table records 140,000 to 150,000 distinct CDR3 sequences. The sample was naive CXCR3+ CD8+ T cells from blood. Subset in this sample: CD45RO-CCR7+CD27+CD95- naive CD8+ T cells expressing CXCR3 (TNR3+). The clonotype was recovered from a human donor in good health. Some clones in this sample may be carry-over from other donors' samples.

CDR3: CSARDRGTSGGAAYNEQFF. The rearrangement uses TRBV20-1 and TRBJ2-1; the D call from TCRdb, TRBD2, cannot be confirmed without DNA. The germline CDR1 and CDR2 sequences are DFQATT and SNEGSKA (reference sequence). This CDR3 comprises 19 residues.